The rows below give T cell receptor beta chains drawn from one sample of a study of blood T cell repertoires in COVID-19. Data came from immunoSEQ multiplex PCR; TCRdb stores just in-frame clones and leaves some out. The sample has a few hundred thousand clones; 70% to 90% are singletons. The sequenced sample consisted of peripheral blood. These receptors all stem from a man aged 35-49 years with acute or convalescent COVID-19. CDR3s include the opening cysteine and the closing phenylalanine or tryptophan. Fields, in order: J gene, clone size, V gene, D gene, CDR3 protein, CDR3 DNA. The D gene is left open where the match is weak. Some rows mark clone size as missing; the rest say once, few, many or name a class of expanded clone.

J: TRBJ1-5
size: once
V: TRBV4-1
D: TRBD1
CDR3: CASSIEGTGRDQPQHF
DNA: TGCGCCAGCAGCATAGAAGGGACAGGGAGGGATCAGCCCCAGCATTTT

J: TRBJ2-3
size: .
V: TRBV10-3
D: TRBD2
CDR3: CAVTGGRGTDTQYF
DNA: TGTGCCGTCACGGGGGGTAGGGGCACAGATACGCAGTATTTT

J: TRBJ1-6
size: .
V: TRBV6-5
D: .
CDR3: CASGALNNSPLHF
DNA: TGTGCCTCAGGGGCCCTCAATAATTCACCCCTCCACTTT

J: TRBJ1-4
size: .
V: TRBV7-9
D: .
CDR3: CAGGAGALTNEKLFF
DNA: TGTGCGGGAGGTGCGGGGGCGCTCACTAATGAAAAACTGTTTTTT

J: TRBJ1-6
size: .
V: TRBV23-1
D: .
CDR3: CASSQDFPSYNSPLHF
DNA: TGCGCCAGCAGTCAAGACTTCCCCTCCTATAATTCACCCCTCCACTTT

J: TRBJ1-2
size: few
V: TRBV29-1
D: TRBD1
CDR3: CSVAPADRGHYGYTF
DNA: TGCAGCGTTGCCCCGGCCGACAGGGGACACTATGGCTACACCTTC

J: TRBJ1-1
size: .
V: TRBV5-4
D: .
CDR3: CASSSYAAMNTEAFF
DNA: TGTGCCAGCAGCTCGTATGCGGCTATGAACACTGAAGCTTTCTTT

J: TRBJ2-1
size: .
V: TRBV27
D: TRBD1
CDR3: CASTAGTAWDNEQFF
DNA: TGTGCCAGCACCGCCGGGACAGCCTGGGACAATGAGCAGTTCTTC

J: TRBJ1-4
size: .
V: TRBV18
D: TRBD1
CDR3: CASSLDRGLSEKLFF
DNA: TGTGCCAGCTCACTCGACAGGGGGCTCAGTGAAAAACTGTTTTTT

J: TRBJ2-2
size: .
V: TRBV19
D: .
CDR3: CASSIDRADTGELFF
DNA: TGTGCCAGTAGTATAGACAGGGCCGACACCGGGGAGCTGTTTTTT

J: TRBJ2-7
size: .
V: TRBV30
D: TRBD1
CDR3: CAWSSTDRVHEQYF
DNA: TGTGCCTGGAGCTCCACCGACAGGGTCCACGAGCAGTACTTC

J: TRBJ2-2
size: .
V: TRBV12-3/TRBV12-4
D: .
CDR3: CASTGGTGELFF
DNA: TGTGCCAGCACTGGAGGCACCGGGGAGCTGTTTTTT

J: TRBJ1-2
size: .
V: TRBV12-3/TRBV12-4
D: TRBD1
CDR3: CASSLGGQGVYTF
DNA: TGTGCCAGCAGTTTAGGCGGACAGGGAGTCTACACCTTC

J: TRBJ2-2
size: .
V: TRBV5-4
D: TRBD2
CDR3: CASSFSGGNTGELFF
DNA: TGTGCCAGCAGCTTTAGCGGGGGGAACACCGGGGAGCTGTTTTTT

J: TRBJ1-5
size: .
V: TRBV6-6
D: TRBD1
CDR3: CASINGGQGNQPQHF
DNA: TGTGCCAGCATCAATGGCGGACAGGGCAATCAGCCCCAGCATTTT

J: TRBJ1-3
size: .
V: TRBV13
D: .
CDR3: CASSSTFTDRMDTIYF
DNA: TGTGCCAGCAGCTCGACCTTTACCGACAGGATGGACACCATATATTTT

J: TRBJ1-4
size: .
V: TRBV2
D: TRBD1
CDR3: CASSRDRGLIVVNEKLFF
DNA: TGTGCCAGCAGTCGGGACAGGGGGCTTATTGTTGTGAATGAAAAACTGTTTTTT

J: TRBJ1-1
size: .
V: TRBV5-1
D: .
CDR3: CASSFGILNTEAFF
DNA: TGCGCCAGCAGCTTCGGGATTTTGAACACTGAAGCTTTCTTT

J: TRBJ1-2
size: .
V: TRBV5-1
D: TRBD1
CDR3: CASSLGGTANYGYTF
DNA: TGCGCCAGCAGCCTGGGGGGGACAGCTAACTATGGCTACACCTTC

J: TRBJ1-6
size: .
V: TRBV15
D: TRBD1
CDR3: CATSRDLSGGVSPLHF
DNA: TGTGCCACCAGCAGAGATTTGTCAGGGGGCGTTTCACCCCTCCACTTT

J: TRBJ2-7
size: once
V: TRBV6-1
D: .
CDR3: CASNGGDASYEQYF
DNA: TGTGCCAGCAATGGAGGGGACGCCTCCTACGAGCAGTACTTC

J: TRBJ1-3
size: .
V: TRBV3-1/TRBV3-2
D: .
CDR3: CASSLAGVLSGNTIYF
DNA: TGTGCCAGCAGCCTCGCGGGTGTCCTCTCTGGAAACACCATATATTTT

J: TRBJ2-3
size: .
V: TRBV11-3
D: TRBD2
CDR3: CASSLDDSGGPDTQYF
DNA: TGTGCCAGCAGCTTAGATGATAGCGGGGGACCCGATACGCAGTATTTT

J: TRBJ1-1
size: .
V: TRBV7-7
D: TRBD1
CDR3: CASSPGTDGRSNTEAFF
DNA: TGTGCCAGCAGCCCCGGGACAGACGGGCGGTCCAACACTGAAGCTTTCTTT

J: TRBJ1-6
size: .
V: TRBV30
D: TRBD1
CDR3: CAWGNNQNRGNNSPLHF
DNA: TGTGCCTGGGGGAATAATCAAAACAGGGGAAATAATTCACCCCTCCACTTT

J: TRBJ1-1
size: .
V: TRBV7-2
D: .
CDR3: CASSPRTGNTEAFF
DNA: TGTGCCAGCAGCCCACGGACGGGAAACACTGAAGCTTTCTTT

J: TRBJ2-3
size: .
V: TRBV24-1
D: .
CDR3: CATSDPGGTADTQYF
DNA: TGTGCCACCAGTGATCCGGGGGGCACGGCGGATACGCAGTATTTT

J: TRBJ2-1
size: .
V: TRBV27
D: TRBD2
CDR3: CASSFSGGGHNEQFF
DNA: TGTGCCAGCAGTTTCTCAGGCGGGGGGCACAATGAGCAGTTCTTC

J: TRBJ1-1
size: .
V: TRBV7-2
D: .
CDR3: CASTSRGALNTEAFF
DNA: TGTGCCAGCACATCTCGTGGGGCCTTGAACACTGAAGCTTTCTTT

J: TRBJ1-1
size: .
V: TRBV6-2/TRBV6-3
D: .
CDR3: CASSYGQYTEAFF
DNA: TGTGCCAGCAGTTATGGACAGTACACTGAAGCTTTCTTT

J: TRBJ2-1
size: .
V: TRBV2
D: TRBD2
CDR3: CASSQTLAGGFNEQFF
DNA: TGTGCCAGCAGTCAGACCCTAGCGGGGGGCTTCAATGAGCAGTTCTTC

J: TRBJ2-1
size: .
V: TRBV11-2
D: .
CDR3: CASSGGGTAPTGQFF
DNA: TGTGCCAGCAGCGGAGGCGGGACAGCTCCCACGGGGCAGTTCTTC

J: TRBJ1-2
size: .
V: TRBV6-5
D: .
CDR3: CASSYESGKSNYGYTF
DNA: TGTGCCAGCAGTTACGAATCGGGAAAGTCTAACTATGGCTACACCTTC

J: TRBJ2-2
size: .
V: TRBV15
D: .
CDR3: CATSRARDSIRVTGELFF
DNA: TGTGCCACCAGCAGAGCTCGGGACTCGATTCGCGTGACCGGGGAGCTGTTTTTT

J: TRBJ2-7
size: .
V: TRBV10-1
D: TRBD1
CDR3: CASSADLNGTGGLYEQYF
DNA: TGCGCCAGCAGCGCAGACCTTAATGGGACAGGGGGACTCTACGAGCAGTACTTC

J: TRBJ2-2
size: .
V: TRBV2
D: TRBD1
CDR3: CASGTGTGELFF
DNA: TGTGCCAGCGGGACAGGTACCGGGGAGCTGTTTTTT

J: TRBJ2-5
size: .
V: TRBV5-5
D: .
CDR3: CASSLRLAGYQETQYF
DNA: TGTGCCAGCAGCTTGCGGTTAGCTGGGTACCAAGAGACCCAGTACTTC

J: TRBJ1-1
size: .
V: TRBV15
D: .
CDR3: CATSRDGGVGTEAFF
DNA: TGTGCCACCAGCAGAGACGGAGGGGTGGGAACTGAAGCTTTCTTT

J: TRBJ2-3
size: .
V: TRBV7-9
D: TRBD2
CDR3: CASSLLGGGADTQYF
DNA: TGTGCCAGCAGCCTTCTGGGCGGGGGGGCAGATACGCAGTATTTT

J: TRBJ1-2
size: .
V: TRBV28
D: .
CDR3: CATWGLPTGYTF
DNA: TGTGCCACTTGGGGACTGCCGACCGGCTACACCTTC

J: TRBJ2-1
size: .
V: TRBV5-4
D: TRBD1
CDR3: CASSFSGGSYNEQFF
DNA: TGTGCCAGCAGCTTCTCAGGGGGCTCATACAATGAGCAGTTCTTC

J: TRBJ2-2
size: .
V: TRBV18
D: TRBD1
CDR3: CASSGQGAGTGELFF
DNA: TGTGCCAGCTCTGGACAGGGCGCGGGCACCGGGGAGCTGTTTTTT

J: TRBJ2-1
size: once
V: TRBV3-1/TRBV3-2
D: .
CDR3: CASSQVVSGNNEQFF
DNA: TGTGCCAGCAGCCAAGTGGTTAGCGGTAACAATGAGCAGTTCTTC

J: TRBJ1-2
size: .
V: TRBV2
D: .
CDR3: CASSEQGYGYTF
DNA: TGTGCCAGCAGTGAACAGGGCTATGGCTACACCTTC

J: TRBJ1-2
size: .
V: TRBV5-4
D: TRBD1
CDR3: CASSPQGTGHYGYTF
DNA: TGTGCCAGCAGTCCCCAGGGGACAGGGCACTATGGCTACACCTTC

J: TRBJ2-5
size: once
V: TRBV1
D: .
CDR3: CTSSQDLTRNQETQYF
DNA: TGCACCAGCAGCCAAGATCTTACGCGGAACCAAGAGACCCAGTACTTC

J: TRBJ1-3
size: .
V: TRBV7-2
D: TRBD1
CDR3: CASSKRTGTGNTIYF
DNA: TGTGCCAGCAGCAAGAGGACAGGGACAGGAAACACCATATATTTT

J: TRBJ2-2
size: .
V: TRBV2
D: .
CDR3: CASSEGSRVYTGELFF
DNA: TGTGCCAGCAGTGAAGGCTCCAGGGTATACACCGGGGAGCTGTTTTTT

J: TRBJ1-1
size: .
V: TRBV6-1
D: .
CDR3: CASSEDPRPNTEAFF
DNA: TGTGCCAGCAGTGAAGACCCGCGGCCGAACACTGAAGCTTTCTTT

J: TRBJ2-5
size: .
V: TRBV7-8
D: .
CDR3: CASRRQTKETQYF
DNA: TGTGCCAGCAGACGGCAAACTAAGGAGACCCAGTACTTC

J: TRBJ2-2
size: .
V: TRBV7-2
D: TRBD1
CDR3: CASSPIQGRLFF
DNA: TGTGCCAGCAGCCCCATACAGGGGAGGCTGTTTTTT

J: TRBJ1-1
size: .
V: TRBV29-1
D: .
CDR3: CSARGWNTEAFF
DNA: TGCAGCGCCCGCGGCTGGAACACTGAAGCTTTCTTT

J: TRBJ1-4
size: .
V: TRBV7-9
D: .
CDR3: CASSLVQIGDEKLFF
DNA: TGTGCCAGCAGCTTAGTCCAAATCGGGGATGAAAAACTGTTTTTT

J: TRBJ1-5
size: .
V: TRBV28
D: TRBD1
CDR3: CASRSSGGGWSNQPQHF
DNA: TGTGCCAGCAGATCCTCAGGGGGCGGTTGGAGCAATCAGCCCCAGCATTTT

J: TRBJ1-5
size: .
V: TRBV4-1
D: .
CDR3: CASSQDIGQPQHF
DNA: TGCGCCAGCAGCCAAGATATCGGTCAGCCCCAGCATTTT